These T cell receptor beta chains were read from a single sample in a study of T-cell memory formation after mild COVID-19. From the 5' RACE reads, TCRdb called clonotypes with MiXCR, one entry per CDR3 protein. The sample holds roughly 140,000 distinct CDR3 sequences, about 14% seen once. Sequencing used PBMCs or a T cell subset sorted from them (not recorded which). These receptors came from an adult woman who had mild COVID-19 (a few samples of this study predate the infection). Cell type and time point are not known. Both conserved end residues are part of each CDR3. The D gene is left open where the match is weak. Clone size is given for some rows only: seen once, a few or many times, or a class if the clone is expanded.

d_gene,j_gene,abundance,v_gene,CDR3nt,CDR3aa
NA,TRBJ2-1,NA,TRBV7-6,TGTGCCAGCAGCAACACAGGGAGCTCCTACAATGAGCAGTTCTTC,CASSNTGSSYNEQFF
NA,TRBJ2-5,NA,TRBV12-3/TRBV12-4,TGTGCCAGCAGTTTATCCAGGCAAGAGACCCAGTACTTC,CASSLSRQETQYF
NA,TRBJ1-1,NA,TRBV7-9,TGTGCCAGCAGCTTAGACAACTCGGGACTTATGAACACTGAAGCTTTCTTT,CASSLDNSGLMNTEAFF
NA,TRBJ2-5,few,TRBV7-9,TGTGCCAGCAGCCCCGAATATGAAGAGACCCAGTACTTC,CASSPEYEETQYF
NA,TRBJ2-6,NA,TRBV2,TGTGCCAGCAGCGGAAAGTCTGGGGCCAACGTCCTGACTTTC,CASSGKSGANVLTF
TRBD2,TRBJ2-3,few,TRBV4-3,TGCGCCAGCAGCCAAGAGGCTAGCGGGAGTGTGGATACGCAGTATTTT,CASSQEASGSVDTQYF
TRBD2,TRBJ2-1,few,TRBV11-2,TGTGCCAGCCAACGGACTAGCGGGGACCTTTACAATGAGCAGTTCTTC,CASQRTSGDLYNEQFF
NA,TRBJ2-7,NA,TRBV3-1,TGTGCCAGCAGCCAGACTTCGTGGATCAGGGTCTACGAGCAGTACTTC,CASSQTSWIRVYEQYF
NA,TRBJ2-1,many,TRBV20-1,TGCAGTGCTAGAGATCCCCCCTACAATGAGCAGTTCTTC,CSARDPPYNEQFF
NA,TRBJ1-4,few,TRBV6-5,TGTGCCAGCAGTTACGGTGGGGGGGAAAAACTGTTTTTT,CASSYGGGEKLFF
NA,TRBJ2-4,many,TRBV5-1,TGCGCCAGCAGCTGGGGGGACCCGGGCCCAGACATTCAGTACTTC,CASSWGDPGPDIQYF
TRBD1,TRBJ2-1,few,TRBV19,TGTGCCAGTGGGACAGGGTCCTACAATGAGCAGTTCTTC,CASGTGSYNEQFF
NA,TRBJ2-3,NA,TRBV5-1,TGCGCCAGCAGCCCCGACCGCACAGATACGCAGTATTTT,CASSPDRTDTQYF
TRBD2,TRBJ2-1,NA,TRBV7-8,TGTGCCAGCAGCTCTACTACTAGCGGGAGGGCCACGTACAATGAGCAGTTCTTC,CASSSTTSGRATYNEQFF
TRBD1,TRBJ2-1,NA,TRBV4-1,TGCGCCAGCAGCCAAGCAGGGGGCAACTACAATGAGCAGTTCTTC,CASSQAGGNYNEQFF
NA,TRBJ2-1,NA,TRBV5-1,TGCGCCAGCAGCTTCTACGGGGGGCACAATGAGCAGTTCTTC,CASSFYGGHNEQFF
NA,TRBJ2-1,NA,TRBV15,TGTGCCACCAGGGGTTCGGCCACCTCCTACAATGAGCAGTTCTTC,CATRGSATSYNEQFF
NA,TRBJ1-5,NA,TRBV12-3/TRBV12-4,TGTGCCAGCAGTTTCGGGGGTTTGAGCAATCAGCCCCAGCATTTT,CASSFGGLSNQPQHF
NA,TRBJ2-7,NA,TRBV11-2,TGTGCCAGCAGCGCCACCGGGGGCTACGAGCAGTACTTC,CASSATGGYEQYF
TRBD1,TRBJ2-1,few,TRBV7-2,TGTGCCAGAGGACAGGGGGCGTATGAGCAGTTCTTC,CARGQGAYEQFF
TRBD1,TRBJ1-1,medium-sized,TRBV7-3,TGTGCCAGCAGCTTAACACCGACAGGGCGTAACACTGAAGCTTTCTTT,CASSLTPTGRNTEAFF
NA,TRBJ1-2,NA,TRBV29-1,TGCAGCGCCCAAGACAGATTCTATGGCTACACCTTC,CSAQDRFYGYTF
NA,TRBJ2-5,NA,TRBV13,TGTGCCAGCAGCTCCGCCGGAAGGGAGGTCACAGAGACCCAGTACTTC,CASSSAGREVTETQYF
TRBD2,TRBJ2-3,NA,TRBV6-1,TGTGCCAGCAGTGAAGCCGGGGTGGGACTAGAGGATACGCAGTATTTT,CASSEAGVGLEDTQYF
TRBD2,TRBJ2-1,few,TRBV13,TGTGCCAGCAGCTTACAGGGACTAGCGGTCTACAATGAGCAGTTCTTC,CASSLQGLAVYNEQFF
NA,TRBJ1-5,NA,TRBV15,TGTGCCACCAGTCAACAAAATAGCAATCAGCCCCAGCATTTT,CATSQQNSNQPQHF
NA,TRBJ1-4,few,TRBV9,TGTGCCAGCAGCGTCAGTCTTCTGGGCGAAAAACTGTTTTTT,CASSVSLLGEKLFF
NA,TRBJ2-1,few,TRBV4-3,TGCGCCAGCAGCCACTGGCTAGGGATTTCCGGGACCGACAATGAGCAGTTCTTC,CASSHWLGISGTDNEQFF
NA,TRBJ1-1,NA,TRBV9,TGTGCCAGCAGCCCCCGCGGGAGGGGAGGAACTGAAGCTTTCTTT,CASSPRGRGGTEAFF
NA,TRBJ2-3,NA,TRBV19,TGTGCCAGTAGGGCGGACACGGGCACAGATACGCAGTATTTT,CASRADTGTDTQYF
NA,TRBJ2-1,NA,TRBV10-3,TGTGCCATCAGTACGGGACACCCGACCTCCTACAATGAGCAGTTCTTC,CAISTGHPTSYNEQFF